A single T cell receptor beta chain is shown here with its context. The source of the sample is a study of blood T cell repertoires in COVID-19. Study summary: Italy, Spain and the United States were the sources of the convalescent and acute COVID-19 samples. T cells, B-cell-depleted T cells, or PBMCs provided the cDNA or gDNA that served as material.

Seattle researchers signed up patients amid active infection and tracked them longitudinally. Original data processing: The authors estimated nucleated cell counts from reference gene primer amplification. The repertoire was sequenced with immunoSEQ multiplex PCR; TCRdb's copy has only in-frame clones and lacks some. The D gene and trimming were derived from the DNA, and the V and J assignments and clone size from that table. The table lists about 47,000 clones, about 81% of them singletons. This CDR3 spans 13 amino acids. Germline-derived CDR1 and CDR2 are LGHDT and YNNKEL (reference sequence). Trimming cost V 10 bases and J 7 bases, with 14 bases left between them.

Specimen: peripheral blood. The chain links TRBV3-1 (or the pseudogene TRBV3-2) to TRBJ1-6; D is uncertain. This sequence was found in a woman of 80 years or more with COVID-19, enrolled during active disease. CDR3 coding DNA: TGTGCCACGGCGGGCGCGAGCAATTCACCCCTCCACTTT. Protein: CATAGASNSPLHF.